This T cell receptor beta chain was obtained from a study of T cell repertoires in cytomegalovirus infection. Overall study context: From public TCR beta signatures came an indication of both CMV infection and matching HLA type. Study results and limitations: Adding up the frequency of public TCR beta families identified people who carried CMV plus the relevant HLA. Ex vivo, HLA-C-restricted CMV-specific TCR beta clonotypes prevailed over the rest of the response.

From germline, CDR1 is SGDLS and CDR2 YYNGEE. Trimming left V 3 bases short and J 0 bases short, with 8 bases between. The length of the CDR3 is 14 residues. There are many counts of this clonotype. Its target is not known. TCRdb re-called the reads through MiXCR, storing one row per CDR3 protein. The sample consists of around 260,000 distinct CDR3 sequences, 9.1% of them appearing once. Sequences were obtained from PBMCs. V and J are TRBV9 and TRBJ2-3; D ambiguous. The clonotype comes from a human donor in good health (CMV status not recorded). Some clones in this sample may be carry-over from other donors' samples. The CDR3 spells CASSAPSSTDTQYF. CDR3 nucleotide sequence: TGTGCCAGCAGCGCGCCGAGCAGCACAGATACGCAGTATTTT.